The clone carrying this T cell receptor beta chain was seen many times. Its antigen remains unidentified. These data originate in a study of CD8+CD57+ T cells in acquired aplastic anemia. Study information: Quantities of DNA derived from sorted CD4+ and CD8+ cells averaged 3.2 ug.

The CDR3 is made up of 16 amino acids. Germline CDR1 reads DFQATT; CDR2 reads SNEGSKA (reference sequence). V lost 0 bases, J lost 3 bases, and 15 bases lay in between. The study, taken as a whole, reports: There were over 25 CD8+ CDR3 sequences that occurred in both patients and controls.

Genomic DNA provided the template from which TCR beta VDJ and CDR3 profiles were obtained. TCRdb called the reads again in MiXCR, with one record for every CDR3 protein. The sample records 150,000 to 200,000 distinct CDR3 sequences, around 45% being singletons. The chain links TRBV20-1 to TRBJ1-3; TRBD1 might be the D (5 bases). Sequencing used sorted CD4+, CD8+, or CD8+CD57+ T cells (not recorded which) from PBMCs. This sequence originates from a human donor in good health. CDR3 DNA sequence: TGCAGTGCTAGAGATACCGGATCGGGGGTTGGAAACACCATATATTTT. Translation: CSARDTGSGVGNTIYF.